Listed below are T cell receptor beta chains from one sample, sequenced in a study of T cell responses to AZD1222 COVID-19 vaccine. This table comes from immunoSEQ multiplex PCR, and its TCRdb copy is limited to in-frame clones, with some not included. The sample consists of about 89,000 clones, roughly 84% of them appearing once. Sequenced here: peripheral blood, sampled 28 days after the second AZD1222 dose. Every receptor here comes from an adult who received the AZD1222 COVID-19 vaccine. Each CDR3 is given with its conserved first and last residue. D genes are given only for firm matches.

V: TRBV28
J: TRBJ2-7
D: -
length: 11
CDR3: CASNSAYEQYF
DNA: TGTGCCAGCAACTCAGCCTACGAGCAGTACTTC

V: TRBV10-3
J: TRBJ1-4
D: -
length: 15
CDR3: CAISDASQGPEKLFF
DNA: TGTGCCATCAGTGACGCATCCCAGGGTCCGGAAAAACTGTTTTTT

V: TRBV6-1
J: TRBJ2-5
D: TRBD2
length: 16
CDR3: CASSGSIAGGWETQYF
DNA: TGTGCCAGCAGTGGATCCATAGCGGGGGGCTGGGAGACCCAGTACTTC

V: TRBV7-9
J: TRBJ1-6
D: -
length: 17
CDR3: CASSLGDRFSYNSPLHF
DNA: TGTGCCAGCAGCTTAGGAGACAGGTTCTCTTATAATTCACCCCTCCACTTT

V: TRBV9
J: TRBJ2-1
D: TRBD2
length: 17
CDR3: CASSPRTSTTSYNEQFF
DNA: TGTGCCAGCAGCCCCCGGACTAGCACTACCTCCTACAATGAGCAGTTCTTC

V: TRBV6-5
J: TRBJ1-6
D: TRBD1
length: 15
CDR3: CATKPSGQVNSPLHF
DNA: TGTGCCACCAAGCCCTCGGGACAGGTTAATTCACCCCTCCACTTT

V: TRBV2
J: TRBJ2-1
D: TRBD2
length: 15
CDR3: CASSLAAGGPGEQFF
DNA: TGTGCCAGCAGCCTGGCGGCGGGAGGGCCCGGTGAGCAGTTCTTC

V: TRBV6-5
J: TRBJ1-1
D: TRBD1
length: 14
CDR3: CASTWTGMNTEAFF
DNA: TGTGCCAGCACCTGGACAGGAATGAACACTGAAGCTTTCTTT

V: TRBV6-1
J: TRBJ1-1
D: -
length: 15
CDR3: CASSSARVANTEAFF
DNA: TGTGCCAGCAGTTCCGCAAGGGTCGCGAACACTGAAGCTTTCTTT

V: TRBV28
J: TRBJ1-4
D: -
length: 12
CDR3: CASSPGWSKLFF
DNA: TGTGCCAGCAGCCCAGGATGGTCAAAACTGTTTTTT

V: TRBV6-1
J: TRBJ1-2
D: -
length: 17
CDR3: CASSEVELGGPRSVYTF
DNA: TGTGCCAGCAGTGAAGTGGAGTTAGGGGGTCCTCGGAGTGTCTACACCTTC

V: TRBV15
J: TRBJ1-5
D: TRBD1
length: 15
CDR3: CATSRVDRGNQPQHF
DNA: TGTGCCACCAGCAGAGTGGACAGGGGTAATCAGCCCCAGCATTTT